This is a list of T cell receptor beta chains from one sample in a study of blood T cell repertoires in COVID-19. Assay used: immunoSEQ multiplex PCR; TCRdb lists only in-frame clones, some missing. The table includes approximately 260,000 clones, 75% to 90% detected once. Material for sequencing was peripheral blood. Receptors were obtained from a woman in her sixties with active or convalescent COVID-19. Each CDR3 is given with its conserved first and last residue. The order of the fields is J gene, CDR3 length, clone size, D gene, V gene, CDR3 DNA, CDR3 protein. A D gene is named only where the DNA matches it firmly. Not every row has a clone size; where given, it reads once, few, many or a size class.

J gene: TRBJ2-1; CDR3 length: 17; clone size: once; D gene: TRBD2; V gene: TRBV7-2; CDR3 DNA: TGTGCCAGCAGCTTAGTGATAGCGGGGGCCTCTTCTAATGAGCAGTTCTTC; CDR3 protein: CASSLVIAGASSNEQFF
J gene: TRBJ1-2; CDR3 length: 14; clone size: NA; D gene: TRBD1; V gene: TRBV2; CDR3 DNA: TGTGCCACCGAGGGACAGGGATTAAACTATGGCTACACCTTC; CDR3 protein: CATEGQGLNYGYTF
J gene: TRBJ2-3; CDR3 length: 15; clone size: once; D gene: NA; V gene: TRBV6-1; CDR3 DNA: TGTGCCAGCAGTGAAGACCGGGGGAGCACAGATACGCAGTATTTT; CDR3 protein: CASSEDRGSTDTQYF
J gene: TRBJ1-1; CDR3 length: 13; clone size: few; D gene: NA; V gene: TRBV18; CDR3 DNA: TGTGCCAGCTCACTCACAGGGCCCCCTGAAGCTTTCTTT; CDR3 protein: CASSLTGPPEAFF
J gene: TRBJ1-4; CDR3 length: 12; clone size: NA; D gene: NA; V gene: TRBV5-1; CDR3 DNA: TGCGCCAGCAGCTTGGACGGGGAAAAACTGTTTTTT; CDR3 protein: CASSLDGEKLFF
J gene: TRBJ2-1; CDR3 length: 15; clone size: NA; D gene: TRBD2; V gene: TRBV4-2; CDR3 DNA: TGTGCCAGCAGCCAAGGGGGGGGGTATTACAATGAGCAGTTCTTC; CDR3 protein: CASSQGGGYYNEQFF
J gene: TRBJ1-3; CDR3 length: 16; clone size: NA; D gene: TRBD1; V gene: TRBV29-1; CDR3 DNA: TGCAGCGTTGAAGATTGGGTACAGGGGCCTGGAAACACCATATATTTT; CDR3 protein: CSVEDWVQGPGNTIYF
J gene: TRBJ2-2; CDR3 length: 17; clone size: many; D gene: TRBD1; V gene: TRBV2; CDR3 DNA: TGTGCCAGCGCCAAATCGACGGGACAGGGGGCGGCCGGGGAGCTGTTTTTT; CDR3 protein: CASAKSTGQGAAGELFF
J gene: TRBJ2-5; CDR3 length: 17; clone size: NA; D gene: NA; V gene: TRBV2; CDR3 DNA: TGTGCCAGCTCAACAGGGGGGTGGCTAGCGGACCAAGAGACCCAGTACTTC; CDR3 protein: CASSTGGWLADQETQYF
J gene: TRBJ1-1; CDR3 length: 13; clone size: NA; D gene: NA; V gene: TRBV12-5; CDR3 DNA: TGTGCTAGTGGTTTAATCGCGGGGAGAGAAGCTTTCTTT; CDR3 protein: CASGLIAGREAFF
J gene: TRBJ2-7; CDR3 length: 16; clone size: NA; D gene: TRBD1; V gene: TRBV5-1; CDR3 DNA: TGCGCCAGCAGCCTTGGGACAGGTGATAGCTCCTACGAGCAGTACTTC; CDR3 protein: CASSLGTGDSSYEQYF
J gene: TRBJ2-1; CDR3 length: 15; clone size: once; D gene: TRBD2; V gene: TRBV6-5; CDR3 DNA: TGTGCCAGCAGTTCCCAGGAGCGGGGGAACAATGAGCAGTTCTTC; CDR3 protein: CASSSQERGNNEQFF
J gene: TRBJ2-3; CDR3 length: 17; clone size: NA; D gene: NA; V gene: TRBV14; CDR3 DNA: TGTGCCAGCAGCCAATCTCTTAGGGGGGGGCCCACAGATACGCAGTATTTT; CDR3 protein: CASSQSLRGGPTDTQYF
J gene: TRBJ1-4; CDR3 length: 13; clone size: NA; D gene: NA; V gene: TRBV7-9; CDR3 DNA: TGTGCCAGCACCCCCCAGGCGCGTGAAAAACTGTTTTTT; CDR3 protein: CASTPQAREKLFF
J gene: TRBJ2-7; CDR3 length: 13; clone size: once; D gene: TRBD2; V gene: TRBV7-8; CDR3 DNA: TGTGCCAGCAGCTTAGGGGGGGGATACGAGCAGTACTTC; CDR3 protein: CASSLGGGYEQYF
J gene: TRBJ2-5; CDR3 length: 15; clone size: few; D gene: TRBD1; V gene: TRBV18; CDR3 DNA: TGTGCCAGCTCACCGGGCGGACAGGGGCGGGAGACCCAGTACTTC; CDR3 protein: CASSPGGQGRETQYF
J gene: TRBJ1-2; CDR3 length: 14; clone size: NA; D gene: NA; V gene: TRBV30; CDR3 DNA: TGTGCCTGGGGTGACAGGCTACAGAACTATGGCTACACCTTC; CDR3 protein: CAWGDRLQNYGYTF